Reported below is one T cell receptor (beta chain). This sample stems from a study of blood T cell repertoires in COVID-19. Turning to the study itself: Samples of COVID-19 (acute and convalescent) were obtained from the United States, Italy and Spain.

Clones were sequenced by immunoSEQ multiplex PCR, and TCRdb holds only the in-frame ones, with some missing. The table has 120,000 or so clones, 82% seen once. V was pared by 3 bases and J by 6 bases, with 9 bases between. The CDR3 is 12 amino acids. Germline V lookup: CDR1 SGHTA, CDR2 FQGTGA. The sequence derives from a woman in her seventies with acute or convalescent COVID-19. Sequencing was done on a sample of peripheral blood. The chain links TRBV7-3 to TRBJ2-7, with TRBD2 as a possible D gene (6 bases). The CDR3 coding sequence is TGTGCCAGCAGCTTCCAGGGAGGCGAGCAGTACTTC. It codes for CASSFQGGEQYF. The variable domain in full, completed from reference TRBV7-3 and TRBJ2-7, reads GAGVSQTPSNKVTEKGKYVELRCDPISGHTALYWYRQSLGQGPEFLIYFQGTGAADDSGLPNDRFFAVRPEGSVSTLKIQRTERGDSAVYLCASSFQGGEQYFGPGTRLTVT.